Described below is a single T cell receptor (beta chain) sequence and its context. Antigen: not known. These data belong to a study of cytomegalovirus exposure and HLA in healthy donors. Overall study findings and caveats: Earlier findings revealed that most TCR beta V segments proved productive either about 87% or about 30% of the time.

The study ran its PCR with 60 Vbeta and 13 Jbeta primers. Profiling relied on immunoSEQ multiplex PCR, and the TCRdb table lists in-frame clones only, not all of them. The sample records about 120,000 clones, roughly 79% being singletons. The CDR3 is made up of 16 amino acids. Looked up from germline, CDR1 is SQVTM and CDR2 is ANQGSEA. The ends were cut back, 5 bases at V and 1 base at J, with 15 bases in the middle. This receptor was obtained from a woman in her thirties or forties in good health and CMV-seronegative. The chain has TRBV29-1 and TRBJ2-6; the D is unclear. What was sequenced was PBMCs. The chain's CDR3 is CSVYLASKSGANVLTF. In nucleotides, the CDR3 is TGCAGCGTTTATCTGGCCAGTAAATCTGGGGCCAACGTCCTGACTTTC.